These 15 T cell receptor beta chains originate from one sample sequenced in a study of T cell changes during pregnancy in multiple sclerosis. TCRdb keeps only in-frame clones here, not all; method: immunoSEQ multiplex PCR. The sample carries tens of thousands of clones, about 93% recorded once. Specimen: peripheral blood, collected in the third trimester of pregnancy. The receptors come from a female donor with multiple sclerosis, enrolled in a pregnancy study.

V gene TRBV7-2 combines with J gene TRBJ1-2; 10 bases are a match to TRBD1. The V gene's germline CDR1 is SGHTA and CDR2 FQGNSA. There are 15 residues in the CDR3. The V segment lost 5 bases and the J segment 7 bases; nucleotides outside the gene matches: 10. The CDR3 spells CASSHRWDRGFGYTF. The CDR3 bases are TGTGCCAGCAGCCATCGCTGGGACAGGGGATTTGGCTACACCTTC.

The rearrangement joins TRBV7-9 to TRBJ2-5; 7 bases line up with TRBD1. Germline values: CDR1 SEHNR, CDR2 FQNEAQ (reference sequence). CDR3 size: 15 residues. The J segment lost 5 bases and the V segment lost 5 bases, leaving 11 bases of the junction unmatched. In nucleotides, the CDR3 is TGTGCCAGCAGCACCTCGGGCAGGGGGTACGAGACCCAGTACTTC. Protein product: CASSTSGRGYETQYF.

On this clone itself: Other DNA variants within this sample encode the same CDR3. The rearrangement links TRBV9 to TRBJ2-2; TRBD2 is a possible D gene (5 bases). Germline assignment: CDR1 SGDLS and CDR2 YYNGEE. V was pared by 1 base and J by 1 base, with 11 bases between. This CDR3 has 16 amino acids. CDR3 region: CASSVFTSLNTGELFF. In DNA, the CDR3 is TGTGCCAGCAGCGTATTTACTAGTCTGAACACCGGGGAGCTGTTTTTT.

The J gene is TRBJ2-7, the V gene TRBV5-1; maybe TRBD2 (5 bases). Trimming shortened V by 4 bases and J by 0 bases, and 8 bases separated the two germline ends. This CDR3 contains 13 residues. CDR1 is SGHRS, CDR2 YFSETQ, per germline. The CDR3 DNA sequence: TGCGCCAGCAGCCTAGCCACCTCCTACGAGCAGTACTTC. It yields the protein CASSLATSYEQYF. The entire variable domain, with the rest obtained from reference TRBV5-1 and TRBJ2-7, is as follows: KAGVTQTPRYLIKTRGQQVTLSCSPISGHRSVSWYQQTPGQGLQFLFEYFSETQRNKGNFPGRFSGRQFSNSRSEMNVSTLELGDSALYLCASSLATSYEQYFGPGTRLTVT.

This chain joins TRBV15 and TRBJ1-3; TRBD1 is a possible D gene (5 bases). Germline V lookup: CDR1 LNHNV, CDR2 YYDKDF (reference sequence). Trimming pared 8 bases from V and 2 bases from J, leaving 16 bases between. This CDR3 is built from 15 residues. The CDR3 region is CATARAGSTGNTIYF. In nucleotides, the CDR3 is TGTGCCACCGCTCGGGCAGGGTCGACTGGAAACACCATATATTTT. Filled out from reference TRBV15 and TRBJ1-3, the complete variable domain reads DAMVIQNPRYQVTQFGKPVTLSCSQTLNHNVMYWYQQKSSQAPKLLFHYYDKDFNNEADTPDNFQSRRPNTSFCFLDIRSPGLGDTAMYLCATARAGSTGNTIYFGEGSWLTVV.

The chain recombines TRBV27 with TRBJ1-2; the match to TRBD1 covers 7 bases. Per the germline V gene, CDR1 is MNHEY and CDR2 is SMNVEV (reference sequence). CDR3 size: 14 residues. After removal of 3 bases from V and 5 bases from J, the junction contained 6 bases not matched to a gene. The CDR3, as DNA: TGTGCCAGCAGTTTCAACAGGGGAAGGTATGGCTACACCTTC. This encodes CASSFNRGRYGYTF.

The V call is TRBV14, the J call TRBJ2-3; D is perhaps TRBD2 (6 bases). Germline CDR1 SGHDN, CDR2 FVKESK. The CDR3 length is 15 residues. Trimming took 1 base from V and 6 from J, leaving 14 bases between them. The CDR3 here is CASSQGLGSPDTQYF. Here the CDR3 DNA reads TGTGCCAGCAGCCAAGGACTAGGAAGCCCTGATACGCAGTATTTT.

This rearrangement joins TRBV5-1 to TRBJ1-1; 11 bases agree with TRBD1. The V segment lost 4 bases and the J segment 1 base; nucleotides outside the gene matches: 12. This CDR3 spans 18 amino acids. Germline-derived CDR1 and CDR2 are SGHRS and YFSETQ. The CDR3 DNA reads as TGCGCCAGCAGCACCCCCGGGACAGGGGGACTTTCGAACACTGAAGCTTTCTTT. Protein sequence: CASSTPGTGGLSNTEAFF.

In its sample, this clone was seen once. The V and J genes are TRBV5-5 and TRBJ1-2, with D maybe TRBD1 (6 bases). Per the germline V gene, CDR1 is SGHKS and CDR2 is YYEKEE (reference sequence). V lost 4 bases and J 4 bases, leaving 11 bases between the germline ends. This CDR3 contains 13 residues. The CDR3 nucleotides read TGTGCCAGCAGCCAACAGGGTACCTATGGCTACACCTTC. Its protein product is CASSQQGTYGYTF.

The chain combines TRBV2 with TRBJ2-2; 7 bases fit TRBD2. Germline CDR1 SNHLY, CDR2 FYNNEI. This CDR3 is built from 16 residues. V lost 1 base to trimming and J lost 5 bases; unmatched junction nucleotides: 7. CDR3 sequence: CASSEGGSGPTGELFF. The CDR3 region has the DNA TGTGCCAGCAGTGAAGGTGGTAGCGGGCCTACCGGGGAGCTGTTTTTT.

The chain carries TRBV5-6 and TRBJ2-5, with 11 bases matching TRBD2. This CDR3 contains 18 residues. Germline CDR1 SGHDT, CDR2 YYEEEE. V lost 1 base and J lost 2; bases outside the gene matches: 10. The CDR3: CASSLRDSGRVLQETQYF. The CDR3 DNA reads TGTGCCAGCAGCTTGCGGGATAGCGGGAGGGTCCTACAAGAGACCCAGTACTTC.

This chain connects TRBV19 to TRBJ2-2, with 9 nucleotides matching TRBD1. With V trimmed by 6 bases and J by 7 bases, 9 bases remained unmatched. The CDR3 runs to 15 residues. Germline CDR1 is LNHDA and CDR2 is SQIVND (reference sequence). Here the CDR3 DNA reads TGTGCCAGTAGAAAAGGGGACAGGGTTAGCGGGGAGCTGTTTTTT. The encoded protein is CASRKGDRVSGELFF.

This sequence joins TRBV4-2 and TRBJ1-2; D is possibly TRBD1 (6 bases). CDR3 length: 18 amino acids. V was pared by 0 bases and J by 4 bases, with 21 bases between. The germline gives CDR1 LGHNA, CDR2 YNFKEQ. CDR3 in DNA: TGTGCCAGCAGCCAAGAAGGACCAGAAATAGCAGGGGTCTATGGCTACACCTTC. Its translation: CASSQEGPEIAGVYGYTF.

The chain's CDR3 is CASSIQGASQPQHF. The DNA of the CDR3 is TGTGCCAGTAGTATACAGGGGGCGAGTCAGCCCCAGCATTTT. The chain uses TRBV19 and TRBJ1-5, with 8 nucleotides matching TRBD1. The junction had 3 bases not matched to a gene; V was cut back by 2 bases and J by 6 bases. CDR1 LNHDA and CDR2 SQIVND come from the germline V gene (reference sequence). The CDR3 has 14 amino acids.

The chain combines TRBV11-2 with TRBJ2-7; 9 bases align to TRBD1. V gave up 4 bases and J gave up 5 bases; unmatched junction bases: 9. Germline-derived CDR1 and CDR2 are SGHAT and FQNNGV. The CDR3 consists of 15 residues. This chain's CDR3 is CASSSIRDREHEQYF. The CDR3 coding sequence is TGTGCCAGCAGCTCTATTCGGGACAGGGAACACGAGCAGTACTTC.